Listed below are T cell receptor beta chains from one sample, sequenced in a study of OX40 agonist ivuxolimab in advanced cancers. TCRdb's table, derived via immunoSEQ multiplex PCR, lists solely in-frame clones and lacks some. The table has 80,000 to 95,000 clones, approximately 90% seen once. The sequencing here drew on CD4+ or CD8+ T cells sorted from blood, taken in a trial of the OX40 agonist ivuxolimab. The receptors shown here come from an adult with an advanced solid tumor such as melanoma, head and neck, liver or kidney cancer. The CDR3 runs from the conserved cysteine through the conserved F or W. A row's size may be missing; if present it is once, few, many or a size class.

CSVSGGYEQYF,TRBV29-1,TRBJ2-7,.
CASSLVVVGGETQYF,TRBV7-2,TRBJ2-5,.
CASSVVDGGEGGYTF,TRBV9,TRBJ1-2,once
CASGLTGDWSYNEQFF,TRBV12-5,TRBJ2-1,.
CASGRGSGKTQYF,TRBV5-1,TRBJ2-5,.
CASSIGTAYSNQPQHF,TRBV7-8,TRBJ1-5,.
CASSPGGGTSYNSPLHF,TRBV13,TRBJ1-6,.
CASSKGADTQYF,TRBV21-1,TRBJ2-3,.
CASSLVQKTSYNEQFF,TRBV5-1,TRBJ2-1,.
CASSLGPPSGPYEQYF,TRBV7-8,TRBJ2-7,.
CASSLDSNRNYGYTF,TRBV5-1,TRBJ1-2,.
CASSGGSNYGYTF,TRBV19,TRBJ1-2,.
CASGRTGTIHSMSTEAFF,TRBV12-5,TRBJ1-1,.
CASSRERNNSPLHF,TRBV18,TRBJ1-6,.
CASSSLQGASYEQYF,TRBV5-4,TRBJ2-7,.
CASSERETQYF,TRBV2,TRBJ2-5,.
CASSLGTSRQETQYF,TRBV27,TRBJ2-5,.
CASSSVRGGEAFF,TRBV10-1,TRBJ1-1,few
CASSLSGQETQYF,TRBV7-2,TRBJ2-5,.
CASSRADSYNQPQHF,TRBV19,TRBJ1-5,once
CASSLASGRLLDEQFF,TRBV7-2,TRBJ2-1,.
CASSETLAGVYIQYF,TRBV6-1,TRBJ2-4,.
CASSAPGQGAANSPLHF,TRBV28,TRBJ1-6,once
CASSDDRGVNQPQHF,TRBV2,TRBJ1-5,few
CASSLRGGGSDTQYF,TRBV7-6,TRBJ2-3,.
CASSYSGAEAFF,TRBV6-6,TRBJ1-1,few
CASRQDRGGSNQPQHF,TRBV2,TRBJ1-5,.
CASSTAVGQGASEQYF,TRBV21-1,TRBJ2-7,.
CATSDVSSDYNYGYTF,TRBV10-3,TRBJ1-2,.
CASSLGGQGSHEQYF,TRBV5-1,TRBJ2-7,.
CASSEGAATYEQYF,TRBV6-1,TRBJ2-7,.
CASSYATNEKLFF,TRBV11-2,TRBJ1-4,.
CASSDQGASTFQPQHF,TRBV18,TRBJ1-5,.
CASRTGVNVDEQYF,TRBV5-1,TRBJ2-7,.
CASSLRTGMGTEAFF,TRBV5-5,TRBJ1-1,.
CASSLDRSYEQYF,TRBV5-1,TRBJ2-7,.
CASSLGLGGNEQFF,TRBV7-9,TRBJ2-1,.
CATSPTRAQPQHF,TRBV2,TRBJ1-5,.
CASSKEDELSNYNEQFF,TRBV21-1,TRBJ2-1,.
CASKRDVETQYF,TRBV6-6,TRBJ2-5,.
CASSLYAGTDTQYF,TRBV27,TRBJ2-3,.
CASKGQVNQPQHF,TRBV2,TRBJ1-5,.
CASTLGGLLTGELFF,TRBV27,TRBJ2-2,few
CASSPRSSGANVLTF,TRBV7-2,TRBJ2-6,.
CASSPDRANTEAFF,TRBV18,TRBJ1-1,once
CASKSREGNEQFF,TRBV2,TRBJ2-1,once
CASSLASRPETQYF,TRBV7-2,TRBJ2-5,.
CASSRGSTRANEQFF,TRBV6-5,TRBJ2-1,.
CASSPGTSGSGAQYF,TRBV5-1,TRBJ2-5,.
CASSQSWARTYEQYF,TRBV23-1,TRBJ2-7,once
CAISAGNTGELFF,TRBV10-3,TRBJ2-2,once